This T cell receptor (beta chain) was profiled in a study of patients and donors after allogeneic stem cell transplantation (dated by TCRdb to 2018 to 2021). This clonotype was seen only a few times. The specificity of this receptor is unknown. Base quality data are lacking; no much larger clone is found one base away. The protocol used for the library was RT-PCR. The sequencing machine was a NextSeq 550. TCRdb redid the processing of the public reads, applying fastp at Q25 and MiXCR, and retained in-frame beta chains. Each CDR3 protein gets just one entry, which takes the most common genes and DNA from the rows behind it. This sample holds more than 850,000 distinct CDR3 sequences; more than 15% were observed only once. The top ten constitute around 5.5% of the sample. The cysteine opens and the phenylalanine closes a CDR3 of 13 amino acids. Only the CDR3 region is kept as DNA, spanning 39 bases read in frame from base 1. V loses 3 bases at its end and J loses 7 bases; junction bases beyond the gene matches: 6. The germline V gene (reference sequence) yields DFQATT for CDR1 and SNEGSKA for CDR2.

Sequencing was performed on blood, either unsorted or a sorted T cell fraction (not recorded which). The V and J genes are TRBV20-1 and TRBJ2-1, and TRBD1 aligns with 7 junction nucleotides. This sequence originates from a human donor who was either an allogeneic HSCT recipient or a stem cell or donor lymphocyte infusion donor (not recorded which). It is not recorded whose cells these are; they may come from a transplant donor. The CDR3 protein is CSARTGFNNEQFF. At the DNA level, the sequence is TGCAGTGCTAGGACAGGGTTCAATAATGAGCAGTTCTTC.